These 29 T cell receptor beta chains were sequenced from one sample in a study of T cell responses to AZD1222 COVID-19 vaccine. TCRdb's copy holds only in-frame clones and misses some; the assay was immunoSEQ multiplex PCR. The sample lists roughly 130,000 clones; roughly nine tenths were seen once. Specimen: peripheral blood, collected on day 0 of AZD1222 vaccination. The receptors come from an adult in good health.

The chain combines TRBV29-1 with TRBJ1-1; TRBD1 agrees at 7 bases. J was trimmed by 2 bases and V by 6 bases; bases with no gene match: 3. CDR3 length: 12 residues. Germline assignment: CDR1 SQVTM and CDR2 ANQGSEA. CDR3 sequence (DNA): TGCAGCGTCGACAGGGCTAACACTGAAGCTTTCTTT. Protein: CSVDRANTEAFF.

The genes are TRBV20-1 and TRBJ2-5, with D possibly being TRBD2 (6 bases). This CDR3 has 11 residues. V lost 6 bases and J 6 bases, leaving 11 bases between the germline ends. Germline CDR1 is DFQATT and CDR2 is SNEGSKA (reference sequence). The CDR3 protein is CSALEGKTQYF. CDR3 sequence (DNA): TGCAGTGCCCTGGAGGGCAAGACCCAGTACTTC.

The chain is built from TRBV15 and TRBJ2-4, with D possibly being TRBD1 (6 bases). Germline CDR1 reads LNHNV; CDR2 reads YYDKDF (reference sequence). CDR3 length equals 15 residues. V was trimmed by 5 bases and J by 8 bases, leaving 19 bases between them. The DNA of the CDR3 is TGTGCCACCAGCCGACAGGATCCCCGTCTCGACATTCAGTACTTC. This codes for CATSRQDPRLDIQYF.

This chain joins TRBV5-1 and TRBJ1-6; TRBD1 agrees at 8 bases. This CDR3 is built from 15 residues. The ends lost 0 bases at V and 7 bases at J; junction bases unmatched: 3. Germline V gene data show CDR1 as SGHRS and CDR2 as YFSETQ. CDR3 nucleotides: TGCGCCAGCAGCTTGGGACAGGGGAACAATTCACCCCTCCACTTT. Its protein product is CASSLGQGNNSPLHF.

In its sample, this clone was seen a few times. This rearrangement joins TRBV13 to TRBJ2-2, with 7 bases fitting TRBD1. The CDR3 totals 18 residues. J lost 0 bases, V lost 5 bases, and 12 bases had no gene match. Germline CDR1 PRHDT, CDR2 FYEKMQ (reference sequence). The CDR3 DNA sequence: TGTGCCAGCAGCACGCTAGACAGGGTCTCTGCGAACACCGGGGAGCTGTTTTTT. Residues: CASSTLDRVSANTGELFF.

The chain is built from TRBV5-4 and TRBJ1-1; D gene ambiguous. V was clipped by 3 bases and J by 0 bases, with 12 bases between them. The CDR3 sequence is 15 residues long. Germline assignment: CDR1 SGHNT and CDR2 YYREEE (reference sequence). The chain's CDR3 is CASSSGRSMNTEAFF. The CDR3 bases are TGTGCCAGCAGCTCCGGACGGAGTATGAACACTGAAGCTTTCTTT.

The chain carries TRBV19 and TRBJ2-5; TRBD2 matches at 8 bases. The CDR3 covers 15 residues. The V segment lost 3 bases and the J segment 1 base; nucleotides outside the gene matches: 4. Germline-derived CDR1 and CDR2 are LNHDA and SQIVND (reference sequence). The CDR3 region is CASSINGRAQETQYF. CDR3 DNA sequence: TGTGCCAGTAGTATCAACGGGAGGGCCCAAGAGACCCAGTACTTC.

The rearrangement links TRBV7-9 to TRBJ1-1; 7 bases match TRBD1. Looked up from germline, CDR1 is SEHNR and CDR2 is FQNEAQ (reference sequence). The CDR3 totals 13 residues. V dropped 1 base and J dropped 6; count of bases not matched to a gene: 2. The CDR3 loop reads CASSLGGQPEAFF. CDR3 sequence (DNA): TGTGCCAGCAGCTTAGGGGGACAGCCTGAAGCTTTCTTT. Variable domain in full (rest from reference TRBV7-9 and TRBJ1-1): DTGVSQNPRHKITKRGQNVTFRCDPISEHNRLYWYRQTLGQGPEFLTYFQNEAQLEKSRLLSDRFSAERPKGSFSTLEIQRTEQGDSAMYLCASSLGGQPEAFFGQGTRLTVV.

This clone was seen a few times. The chain combines TRBV6-5 with TRBJ1-3; D unresolved. This CDR3 region has 14 residues. The ends were cut back, 4 bases at V and 4 bases at J, with 11 bases in the middle. The germline gives CDR1 MNHEY, CDR2 SVGAGI. DNA of the CDR3: TGTGCCAGCAGTTCCCCCCCTGACGGAAACACCATATATTTT. It translates to CASSSPPDGNTIYF.

J is TRBJ2-1 and V is TRBV5-1; D tentatively fits TRBD1 or TRBD2 (5 bases each). From germline, CDR1 is SGHRS and CDR2 YFSETQ. CDR3 length equals 13 residues. V lost 6 bases and J lost 3, with 10 bases in between. The CDR3 protein is CASTRDGYNEQFF. The CDR3 region has the DNA TGCGCCAGCACCCGGGACGGCTACAATGAGCAGTTCTTC.

This rearrangement joins TRBV27 to TRBJ1-2; 7 nucleotides agree with TRBD1. CDR3 length equals 14 residues. The germline V gene encodes CDR1 MNHEY and CDR2 SMNVEV (reference sequence). V trimming: 6 bases; J trimming: 7 bases; junction bases outside the gene matches: 11. The CDR3 sequence: CASSPQGNSRGYTF. The CDR3 DNA follows: TGTGCCAGCAGCCCACAGGGGAACTCTCGTGGCTACACCTTC.

This chain uses TRBV18 with TRBJ2-7; 7 nucleotides align to TRBD2. With V trimmed by 4 bases and J by 0 bases, 9 bases remained unmatched. From germline, CDR1 is KGHSH and CDR2 LQKENI. The CDR3 is 16 residues long. CDR3 nucleotides: TGTGCCAGCTCACTGGGGAGCGGGGCTCACTCCTACGAGCAGTACTTC. Translation: CASSLGSGAHSYEQYF.

CDR3 loop: CASSEFGVSGYTF. The CDR3 nucleotides are TGTGCCAGCAGTGAATTCGGGGTTAGTGGCTACACCTTC. V is TRBV2 and J is TRBJ1-2; no reliable D call. The CDR3 is 13 residues long. V was shortened by 2 bases and J by 7 bases, with 11 bases between the two germline ends. CDR1 and CDR2 (germline): SNHLY, FYNNEI.

This chain links TRBV3-1 (or the pseudogene TRBV3-2) with TRBJ1-2; D call uncertain. CDR1 and CDR2 (germline): LGHDT, YNNKEL (reference sequence). The CDR3 length is 12 residues. Trimming cost V 1 base and J 4 bases, with 4 bases left between them. CDR3 nucleotides: TGTGCCAGCAGCCAAGGTACCTATGGCTACACCTTC. This codes for CASSQGTYGYTF.

The J gene is TRBJ2-2, the V gene TRBV6-2 or TRBV6-3; TRBD1 is a possible D gene (7 bases). The length of the CDR3 is 18 residues. Trimming stripped 0 bases from V and 1 base from J, with 15 bases between. The germline V gene has CDR1 MNHEY and CDR2 SVGEGT. The CDR3 region has the DNA TGTGCCAGCAGTTACTCGAGTCGGAGGGGGCTGAACACCGGGGAGCTGTTTTTT. Protein product: CASSYSSRRGLNTGELFF.

The chain has TRBV6-1 and TRBJ2-7, with TRBD1 identical over 10 bases. The CDR3 consists of 16 residues. CDR1 and CDR2 from the germline V gene are MNHNS and SASEGT. V lost 4 bases, J lost 2 bases, and 8 bases stayed unmatched. In nucleotides, the CDR3 is TGTGCCAGCAGTGGACAGGGGGCGGACTTCACCTACGAGCAGTACTTC. Protein product: CASSGQGADFTYEQYF.

This clone was counted between two and nine times. This sequence joins TRBV5-4 and TRBJ1-6, with D possibly matching TRBD1 (5 bases). CDR3 length: 13 residues. Germline CDR1 SGHNT, CDR2 YYREEE (reference sequence). V gave up 4 bases and J gave up 7 bases, with 9 bases separating them. CDR3 bases: TGTGCCAGCAGCCTGGGACCAAATTCACCCCTCCACTTT. It yields the protein CASSLGPNSPLHF.

This clone was counted between two and nine times. CDR3 in DNA: TGTGCCAGTAACTCCGATTATCGACCTGGCGGGGAGCTGTTTTTT. It specifies CASNSDYRPGGELFF. The chain combines TRBV19 with TRBJ2-2, with no clear D. The CDR3 totals 15 residues. Germline-derived CDR1 and CDR2 are LNHDA and SQIVND (reference sequence). V was clipped by 7 bases and J by 7 bases, with 19 bases between them.

The chain recombines TRBV24-1 with TRBJ1-1, with D possibly TRBD1 on 6 matching bases. This CDR3 spans 17 amino acids. From germline, CDR1 is KGHDR and CDR2 SFDVKD. The germline V and J ends were trimmed by 4 bases and 0 bases, with 17 bases remaining between them. CDR3 coding DNA: TGTGCCACCAGTGACGTAAGGACAGTTCAAATGAACACTGAAGCTTTCTTT. This codes for CATSDVRTVQMNTEAFF.

The chain recombines TRBV6-5 with TRBJ1-1; TRBD1 is a possible D gene (5 bases). The CDR3 consists of 15 residues. V was shortened by 0 bases and J by 7 bases, with 15 bases between the two germline ends. Germline-derived CDR1 and CDR2 are MNHEY and SVGAGI. CDR3 nucleotide sequence: TGTGCCAGCAGTTACTCGGATCAGGGACCCAATGAAGCTTTCTTT. It specifies CASSYSDQGPNEAFF.

V and J are TRBV10-2 and TRBJ2-7, with 7 bases lining up with TRBD2. Germline CDR1 is WSHSY and CDR2 is SAAADI. J gave up 7 bases and V 8 bases, and 14 bases lay outside the gene matches. There are 14 residues in the CDR3. CDR3 sequence: CASGSGTTLREQYF. Written as DNA, the CDR3 is TGCGCCAGCGGCTCCGGGACTACCCTACGGGAGCAGTACTTC.

This chain joins TRBV5-1 and TRBJ2-1; TRBD2 aligns across 13 bases. CDR1 and CDR2 (germline): SGHRS, YFSETQ. Germline trimming cut 0 bases from V and 5 bases from J; bases unmatched to any gene: 5. This CDR3 comprises 17 residues. The DNA for the CDR3 is TGCGCCAGCAGCTTGGTAACCACTAGCGGGAGGGACAATGAGCAGTTCTTC. It translates to CASSLVTTSGRDNEQFF.

This clone occurred a few times. This chain connects TRBV5-8 to TRBJ1-5; TRBD1 is a possible D gene (5 bases). Germline CDR1 and CDR2: SGHTS and YDEGEE. Trimming pared 7 bases from V and 3 bases from J, leaving 11 bases between. This CDR3 has 13 amino acids. CDR3 amino acids: CASQAGDNQPQHF. The CDR3 DNA follows: TGTGCCAGCCAAGCGGGGGACAATCAGCCCCAGCATTTT. The entire variable domain, with the rest obtained from reference TRBV5-8 and TRBJ1-5, is as follows: EAGVTQSPTHLIKTRGQQATLRCSPISGHTSVYWYQQALGLGLQFLLWYDEGEERNRGNFPPRFSGRQFPNYSSELNVNALELEDSALYLCASQAGDNQPQHFGDGTRLSIL.

CDR3 in DNA: TGTGCCAGCAGCCCTCCAGACAGGGCCTACGAGCAGTACTTC. Translation gives CASSPPDRAYEQYF. The chain couples TRBV7-9 to TRBJ2-7; 7 bases align to TRBD1. The germline gives CDR1 SEHNR, CDR2 FQNEAQ (reference sequence). The V and J ends lost 5 bases and 2 bases, in that order; junction bases with no gene match: 6. The CDR3 is made up of 14 amino acids.

The V call is TRBV7-3, the J call TRBJ1-2; maybe TRBD1 (6 bases). V was pared by 1 base and J by 8 bases, with 11 bases between. Germline lookup yields CDR1 SGHTA and CDR2 FQGTGA. CDR3 length: 13 residues. In DNA, the CDR3 is TGTGCCAGCAGCTTAAACAGGGATGAAGGCTACACCTTC. Translation: CASSLNRDEGYTF.

This clone was detected only once. The chain links TRBV19 to TRBJ2-3, with TRBD2 matching 9 bases. Germline-derived CDR1 and CDR2 are LNHDA and SQIVND (reference sequence). Germline trimming cut 2 bases from V and 5 bases from J; bases unmatched to any gene: 8. The CDR3 sequence is 16 residues long. CDR3 in amino acids: CASSILAGNRQDTQYF. CDR3 DNA sequence: TGTGCCAGTAGTATACTAGCGGGAAATCGGCAAGATACGCAGTATTTT. Looking up the rest from reference TRBV19 and TRBJ2-3 gives the full variable domain: DGGITQSPKYLFRKEGQNVTLSCEQNLNHDAMYWYRQDPGQGLRLIYYSQIVNDFQKGDIAEGYSVSREKKESFPLTVTSAQKNPTAFYLCASSILAGNRQDTQYFGPGTRLTVL.

J is TRBJ2-1 and V is TRBV11-3; 8 bases fit TRBD2. The CDR3 runs to 16 residues. Trimming cost V 6 bases and J 0 bases; bases outside gene matches: 7. Germline V gene lookup returns CDR1 SGHNT and CDR2 YENEEA. CDR3 in amino acids: CASRLASGSSYNEQFF. The CDR3 DNA is TGTGCCAGCAGACTGGCCAGCGGGAGCTCCTACAATGAGCAGTTCTTC. The variable domain in full, with the rest retrieved from reference TRBV11-3 and TRBJ2-1, is EAGVVQSPRYKIIEKKQPVAFWCNPISGHNTLYWYLQNLGQGPELLIRYENEEAVDDSQLPKDRFSAERLKGVDSTLKIQPAELGDSAVYLCASRLASGSSYNEQFFGPGTRLTVL.

V is TRBV7-9 and J is TRBJ1-4; D perhaps matches TRBD1 (6 bases). The length of the CDR3 is 16 residues. Germline loops: CDR1 SEHNR, CDR2 FQNEAQ (reference sequence). Trimming removed 1 base from V and 7 bases from J, with 16 bases in between. The CDR3 sequence: CASSLDQQGFGEKLFF. CDR3 DNA: TGTGCCAGCAGCTTAGATCAACAGGGTTTCGGTGAAAAACTGTTTTTT.

The chain recombines TRBV6-5 with TRBJ2-5; 7 nucleotides match TRBD1. The germline V gene encodes CDR1 MNHEY and CDR2 SVGAGI. With V trimmed by 5 bases and J by 1 base, 7 bases remained unmatched. The CDR3 has 15 residues. The CDR3 nucleotides read TGTGCCAGCAGTCGTATGGGGACAGCCCAAGAGACCCAGTACTTC. It specifies CASSRMGTAQETQYF.